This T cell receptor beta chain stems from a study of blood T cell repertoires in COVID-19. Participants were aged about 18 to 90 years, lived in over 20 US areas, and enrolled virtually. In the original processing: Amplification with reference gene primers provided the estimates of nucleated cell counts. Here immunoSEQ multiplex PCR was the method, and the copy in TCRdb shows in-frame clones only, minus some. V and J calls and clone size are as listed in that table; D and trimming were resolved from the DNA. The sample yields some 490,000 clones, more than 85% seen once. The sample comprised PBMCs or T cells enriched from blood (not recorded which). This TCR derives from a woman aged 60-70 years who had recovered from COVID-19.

CDR3 nucleotide sequence: TGTGCCAGCAGTTGGATGATACAGGGGGCGGAATGGGGCTACACCTTC. Its translation is CASSWMIQGAEWGYTF. The J gene is TRBJ1-2, the V gene TRBV5-4; 9 nucleotides agree with TRBD1. Germline V gives CDR1 SGHNT, CDR2 YYREEE (reference sequence). Unmatched junction bases numbered 16, after V lost 5 bases and J lost 8 bases. This CDR3 has 16 residues.